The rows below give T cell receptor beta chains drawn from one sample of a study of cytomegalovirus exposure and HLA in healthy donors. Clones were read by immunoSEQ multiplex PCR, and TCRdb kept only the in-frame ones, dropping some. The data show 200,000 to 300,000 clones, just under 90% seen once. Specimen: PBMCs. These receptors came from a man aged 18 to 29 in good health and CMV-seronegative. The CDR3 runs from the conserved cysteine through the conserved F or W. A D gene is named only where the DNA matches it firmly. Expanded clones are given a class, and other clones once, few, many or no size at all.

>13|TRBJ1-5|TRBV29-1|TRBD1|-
CSAETGAGQPQHF
TGCAGCGCCGAGACAGGGGCGGGACAGCCCCAGCATTTT
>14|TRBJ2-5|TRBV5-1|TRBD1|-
CASSLGQGQETQYF
TGCGCCAGCAGCTTGGGACAGGGGCAAGAGACCCAGTACTTC
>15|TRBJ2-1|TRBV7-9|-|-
CASSLAGARGYEQFF
TGTGCCAGCAGCTTAGCGGGGGCGAGAGGCTATGAGCAGTTCTTC
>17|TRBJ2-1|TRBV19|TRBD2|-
CASSIELAGGPNNEQFF
TGTGCCAGTAGTATCGAACTAGCGGGAGGGCCCAACAATGAGCAGTTCTTC
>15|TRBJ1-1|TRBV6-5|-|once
CASSYSGVGSTEAFF
TGTGCCAGCAGTTATTCAGGGGTTGGGAGCACTGAAGCTTTCTTT
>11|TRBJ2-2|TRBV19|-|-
CASSPPGELFF
TGTGCCAGTAGTCCTCCCGGGGAGCTGTTTTTT
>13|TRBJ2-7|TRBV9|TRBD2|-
CASSVGLDYEQYF
TGTGCCAGCAGCGTTGGACTAGACTACGAGCAGTACTTC
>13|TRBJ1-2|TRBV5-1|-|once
CASSSSQGYGYTF
TGCGCCAGCAGCTCCTCGCAGGGGTATGGCTACACCTTC
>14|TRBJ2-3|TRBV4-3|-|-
CASSQGLGEDTQYF
TGCGCCAGCAGCCAGGGGTTAGGGGAAGATACGCAGTATTTT
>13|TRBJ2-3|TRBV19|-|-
CASRDTRTDTQYF
TGTGCCAGTAGGGATACTAGGACAGATACGCAGTATTTT
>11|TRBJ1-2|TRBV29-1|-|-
CSGGGEYGYTF
TGCAGCGGGGGGGGAGAATATGGCTACACCTTC
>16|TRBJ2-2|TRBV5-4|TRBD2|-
CASSPRERGDTGELFF
TGTGCCAGCAGCCCCCGGGAGCGGGGGGACACCGGGGAGCTGTTTTTT
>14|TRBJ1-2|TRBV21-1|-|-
CASSRLGTTYGYTF
TGTGCCAGCAGCCGTCTAGGGACAACCTATGGCTACACCTTC
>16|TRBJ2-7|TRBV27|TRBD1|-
CASSFRRTGTGDEQYF
TGTGCCAGCAGTTTTAGGAGAACCGGGACAGGGGACGAGCAGTACTTC
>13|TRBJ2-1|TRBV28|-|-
CASSTGTPVEQFF
TGTGCCAGCAGTACCGGGACACCGGTTGAGCAGTTCTTC
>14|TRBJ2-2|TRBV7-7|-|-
CASRAGGDTGELFF
TGTGCCAGCAGAGCGGGCGGCGACACCGGGGAGCTGTTTTTT
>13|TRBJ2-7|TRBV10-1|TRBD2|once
CASSEAGVNEQYF
TGCGCCAGCAGTGAAGCGGGAGTTAACGAGCAGTACTTC
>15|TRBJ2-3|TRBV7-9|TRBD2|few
CASSLLAGYTDTQYF
TGTGCCAGCAGCTTACTAGCGGGGTACACAGATACGCAGTATTTT
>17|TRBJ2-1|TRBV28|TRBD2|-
CASRIPGLAGRTNEQFF
TGTGCCAGCAGGATACCGGGACTAGCGGGAAGGACGAATGAGCAGTTCTTC
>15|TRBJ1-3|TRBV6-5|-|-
CASREQKYPGNTIYF
TGTGCCAGCAGAGAACAGAAATACCCTGGAAACACCATATATTTT